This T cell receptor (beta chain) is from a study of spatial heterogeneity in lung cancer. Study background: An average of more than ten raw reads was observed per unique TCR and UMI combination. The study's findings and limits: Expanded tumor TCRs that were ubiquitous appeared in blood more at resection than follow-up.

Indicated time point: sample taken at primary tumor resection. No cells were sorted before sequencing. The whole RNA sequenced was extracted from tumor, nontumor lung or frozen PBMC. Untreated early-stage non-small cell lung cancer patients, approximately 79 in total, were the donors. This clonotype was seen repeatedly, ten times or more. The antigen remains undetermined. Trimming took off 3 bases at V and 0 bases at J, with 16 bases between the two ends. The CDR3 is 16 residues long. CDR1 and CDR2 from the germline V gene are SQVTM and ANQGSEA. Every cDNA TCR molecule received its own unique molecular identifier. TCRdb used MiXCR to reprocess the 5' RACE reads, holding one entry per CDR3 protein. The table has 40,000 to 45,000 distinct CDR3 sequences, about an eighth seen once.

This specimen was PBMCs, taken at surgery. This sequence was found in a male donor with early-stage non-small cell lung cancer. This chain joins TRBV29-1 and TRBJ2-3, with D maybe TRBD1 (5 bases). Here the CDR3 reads CSVELRQQRSTDTQYF. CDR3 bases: TGCAGCGTTGAGCTAAGACAGCAGAGGAGCACAGATACGCAGTATTTT.